This T cell receptor beta chain is drawn from a study of T cells in localized non-small cell lung cancer. Data came from immunoSEQ multiplex PCR; TCRdb stores just in-frame clones and leaves some out. Of about 70,000 clones listed, less than 90% were seen once; the top ten hold about a fifth. The CDR3 has 15 amino acids. Germline V gives CDR1 MNHNS, CDR2 SASEGT. The germline V and J ends were trimmed by 5 bases and 0 bases, with 11 bases remaining between them. This TCR came from a male donor older than 55 with stage III squamous cell lung carcinoma. The chain combines TRBV6-1 with TRBJ1-3; D is unclear. The sample was peripheral blood, taken before any cancer treatment. The CDR3 bases are TGTGCCAGCAGTTCCGGCCTAAGCTCTGGAAACACCATATATTTT. It specifies CASSSGLSSGNTIYF.